The 30 T cell receptor beta chains presented below share a single source sample, sequenced in a study of blood T cell repertoires in COVID-19. Repertoires were generated with immunoSEQ multiplex PCR, while TCRdb's copy carries only in-frame clones and drops some. The sample consists of tens of thousands of clones, 82% of them appearing once. The sequenced sample consisted of peripheral blood. These receptors all stem from a human donor in a cohort sampled during active COVID-19.

The chain combines TRBV18 with TRBJ2-3; 14 bases line up with TRBD2. The V segment lost 4 bases and the J segment 5 bases; nucleotides outside the gene matches: 14. The CDR3 sequence is 19 residues long. In germline, CDR1 is KGHSH, CDR2 LQKENI. The CDR3 nucleotides are TGTGCCAGCTCACAGCGCCGCGGGGGACTAGCGGGGGTCCGAGATACGCAGTATTTT. Translating gives CASSQRRGGLAGVRDTQYF.

The chain recombines TRBV6-1 with TRBJ2-5; D gene unclear. V gave up 3 bases and J gave up 5 bases, with 7 bases separating them. Per germline, CDR1 MNHNS and CDR2 SASEGT. The length of the CDR3 is 12 residues. CDR3 sequence: CASSDFVETQYF. CDR3 nucleotides: TGTGCCAGCAGTGATTTCGTGGAGACCCAGTACTTC.

V and J are TRBV3-1 (or the pseudogene TRBV3-2) and TRBJ2-5, with no clear D. Germline V gene sequence: CDR1 LGHDT, CDR2 YNNKEL (reference sequence). The CDR3 totals 14 residues. V was trimmed by 1 base and J by 0 bases, leaving 6 bases between them. The DNA of the CDR3 is TGTGCCAGCAGCCAAGGAGAGTACCAAGAGACCCAGTACTTC. Translation: CASSQGEYQETQYF.

V gene TRBV30 combines with J gene TRBJ1-1; D is perhaps TRBD1 (6 bases). V was cut by 2 bases and J by 7 bases, with 17 bases left in between. The CDR3 totals 14 residues. CDR1 GTSNPN and CDR2 SVGIG come from the germline V gene (reference sequence). In DNA, the CDR3 is TGTGCCTGGAGTTGGGGAAGGGGGATCGGTGAAGCTTTCTTT. This sequence encodes CAWSWGRGIGEAFF.

V usage is TRBV5-6 and J usage is TRBJ1-2; TRBD1 matches at 8 bases. J lost 0 bases, V lost 0 bases, and 7 bases had no gene match. The CDR3 has 17 amino acids. Germline V CDR1 and CDR2: SGHDT, YYEEEE. DNA for the CDR3: TGTGCCAGCAGCTTGGCGGGACAGGTCGAAACTAACTATGGCTACACCTTC. Protein sequence: CASSLAGQVETNYGYTF.

The chain is built from TRBV24-1 and TRBJ2-3, with D maybe TRBD2 (5 bases). The V gene's germline CDR1 is KGHDR and CDR2 SFDVKD. The V and J ends lost 3 bases and 1 base respectively, with 10 bases between them. The CDR3 is 15 residues long. The CDR3 loop is CATSDTRIGTDTQYF. The CDR3 DNA sequence: TGTGCCACCAGTGATACTAGGATTGGCACAGATACGCAGTATTTT.

CDR3 sequence: CASSIDPPSLNEQFF. CDR3 nucleotide sequence: TGTGCCAGTAGTATAGACCCCCCCTCCTTAAATGAGCAGTTCTTC. The chain is built from TRBV19 and TRBJ2-1, with D hard to call. Per the germline V gene, CDR1 is LNHDA and CDR2 is SQIVND (reference sequence). V lost 0 bases and J 7 bases, leaving 13 bases between the germline ends. This CDR3 contains 15 residues.

The chain recombines TRBV6-1 with TRBJ2-3; D is uncertain. Trimming took off 1 base at V and 7 bases at J, with 9 bases between the two ends. Germline V gives CDR1 MNHNS, CDR2 SASEGT. This CDR3 comprises 13 residues. CDR3 in amino acids: CASSEVLPNTQYF. CDR3 nucleotide sequence: TGTGCCAGCAGTGAAGTCCTACCAAATACGCAGTATTTT.

The chain combines TRBV3-1 (or the pseudogene TRBV3-2) with TRBJ2-5; D is undetermined. The V gene lost 2 bases and the J gene lost 4 bases, with 11 bases spanning the gap. Germline-derived CDR1 and CDR2 are LGHDT and YNNKEL (reference sequence). The CDR3 length is 14 residues. The CDR3 DNA is TGTGCCAGCAGCCAACTGACGACGGGAGAGACCCAGTACTTC. Translated, it gives CASSQLTTGETQYF.

This clone was detected only once. This chain links TRBV19 with TRBJ2-6; 12 bases agree with TRBD2. The CDR3 is 17 amino acids. After removal of 5 bases from V and 1 base from J, the junction contained 3 bases not matched to a gene. Germline CDR1 is LNHDA and CDR2 is SQIVND (reference sequence). The CDR3 loop reads CASSSTSGGSGANVLTF. The DNA of the CDR3 is TGTGCCAGTAGTTCTACTAGCGGGGGGTCTGGGGCCAACGTCCTGACTTTC.

Concerning this clone: A read error may be the cause here, since a much bigger clone is one base away. This chain uses TRBV4-1 with TRBJ1-2; D unresolved. The CDR3 spans 15 residues. The germline V gene has CDR1 MGHRA and CDR2 YSYEKL. The chain's CDR3 is CTSSQDRGPNYGYTF. The DNA for the CDR3 is TGCACCAGCAGCCAAGATCGGGGTCCCAACTATGGCTACACCTTC.

The DNA of the CDR3 is TGTGCCAGCAGCTTAGACGGGACAGGGGAAAATACGCAGTATTTT. This codes for CASSLDGTGENTQYF. This rearrangement joins TRBV7-2 to TRBJ2-3; TRBD1 matches 10 bases. After removal of 1 base from V and 7 bases from J, the junction contained 5 bases not matched to a gene. Germline V lookup: CDR1 SGHTA, CDR2 FQGNSA. The CDR3 sequence is 15 residues long.

CDR3 amino acids: CASTLTGGEQFF. CDR3 sequence (DNA): TGTGCCAGCACCCTAACGGGGGGGGAGCAGTTCTTC. The chain links TRBV5-4 to TRBJ2-1; 8 positions match TRBD2. This CDR3 comprises 12 residues. Germline V lookup: CDR1 SGHNT, CDR2 YYREEE (reference sequence). With V trimmed by 6 bases and J by 10 bases, 6 bases remained unmatched.

The rearrangement joins TRBV5-6 to TRBJ2-5; a possible D gene is TRBD1 (5 bases). The germline V and J ends were trimmed by 4 bases and 4 bases, with 17 bases remaining between them. Germline V gene data show CDR1 as SGHDT and CDR2 as YYEEEE. This CDR3 region has 15 residues. The CDR3 DNA reads as TGTGCCAGCAGCCAAAGACAGTTCCTCTCAGAGACCCAGTACTTC. It is translated as CASSQRQFLSETQYF.

The gene calls are TRBV28 and TRBJ1-4, with a weak D call TRBD1 (6 bases). V dropped 6 bases and J dropped 5 bases, with 16 bases sitting between them. The CDR3 length is 15 residues. The germline CDR1 and CDR2 sequences are MDHEN and SYDVKM. The CDR3 region is CASSPSGRGNEKLFF. The CDR3 coding sequence is TGTGCCAGCAGCCCCTCAGGTAGGGGGAATGAAAAACTGTTTTTT.

This clone was counted a few times. This chain joins TRBV2 and TRBJ2-2; TRBD1 is a possible D gene (5 bases). Germline CDR1 is SNHLY and CDR2 is FYNNEI. Trimming took 7 bases from V and 0 from J, leaving 9 bases between them. The CDR3 totals 14 residues. Here the CDR3 reads CASKAGPNTGELFF. In DNA, the CDR3 is TGTGCCAGCAAGGCAGGGCCGAACACCGGGGAGCTGTTTTTT. Drawing the rest from reference TRBV2 and TRBJ2-2, the complete variable domain is EPEVTQTPSHQVTQMGQEVILRCVPISNHLYFYWYRQILGQKVEFLVSFYNNEISEKSEIFDDQFSVERPDGSNFTLKIRSTKLEDSAMYFCASKAGPNTGELFFGEGSRLTVL.

The V and J genes are TRBV4-1 and TRBJ2-1; TRBD2 might be the D (5 bases). The V and J ends lost 1 base and 7 bases respectively, with 5 bases between them. This CDR3 contains 12 residues. Germline CDR1 is MGHRA and CDR2 is YSYEKL. The CDR3 bases are TGCGCCAGCAGCCAAGGGACTAATGAGCAGTTCTTC. As protein: CASSQGTNEQFF.

This clone was picked up one time. The gene calls are TRBV6-5 and TRBJ2-6, with D perhaps TRBD2 (5 bases). Between the trimmed V and J ends, which lost 10 bases and 2 bases, there was a span of 12 bases. The CDR3 has 14 amino acids. Germline lookup yields CDR1 MNHEY and CDR2 SVGAGI. In nucleotides, the CDR3 is TGTGCCACCTCCCGGGATGCTGGGGCCAACGTCCTGACTTTC. Translating gives CATSRDAGANVLTF.

The chain couples TRBV20-1 to TRBJ2-7, with D perhaps matching TRBD1 (7 bases). Trimming took off 3 bases at V and 7 bases at J, with 16 bases between the two ends. CDR3 size: 13 residues. Germline CDR1 and CDR2: DFQATT and SNEGSKA (reference sequence). This chain's CDR3 is CSASGSGGGEQYF. For the CDR3, the DNA is TGCAGTGCTAGTGGTTCAGGGGGAGGTGAGCAGTACTTC.

The chain is built from TRBV19 and TRBJ1-1, with 7 bases fitting TRBD1. The CDR3 contains 16 residues. CDR1 is LNHDA and CDR2 is SQIVND in the germline V gene (reference sequence). Unmatched junction bases numbered 8, after V lost 0 bases and J lost 4 bases. The CDR3 DNA reads TGTGCCAGTAGTATAGATATGGGGGGACAGAGCACTGAAGCTTTCTTT. Its protein product is CASSIDMGGQSTEAFF.

This chain uses TRBV7-2 with TRBJ1-5; D might be TRBD1 (5 bases). The V gene's germline CDR1 is SGHTA and CDR2 FQGNSA. This CDR3 region has 15 residues. Between the trimmed V and J ends, which lost 2 bases and 2 bases, there was a span of 10 bases. CDR3 amino acids: CASSLTRVGNQPQHF. In nucleotides, the CDR3 is TGTGCCAGCAGCTTAACCAGGGTCGGCAATCAGCCCCAGCATTTT.

The chain carries TRBV5-1 and TRBJ2-5; a possible D gene is TRBD1 (6 bases). The germline V and J ends were trimmed by 0 bases and 7 bases, with 13 bases remaining between them. The germline V gene encodes CDR1 SGHRS and CDR2 YFSETQ. The CDR3 loop spans 14 amino acids. The CDR3 sequence: CASSLGNRDGTQYF. DNA of the CDR3: TGCGCCAGCAGCTTGGGAAACAGGGATGGGACCCAGTACTTC.

This clone was found once. The chain recombines TRBV11-2 with TRBJ1-6; 7 nucleotides agree with TRBD1. This CDR3 has 15 residues. After removal of 5 bases from V and 8 bases from J, the junction contained 9 bases not matched to a gene. Germline CDR1 and CDR2: SGHAT and FQNNGV. The CDR3 DNA reads as TGTGCCAGCAGCCCCACGACAGGGACGGATTCACCCCTCCACTTT. Translated, it gives CASSPTTGTDSPLHF.

The rearrangement joins TRBV5-1 to TRBJ2-5, with 8 bases aligning to TRBD1. Germline V gene lookup returns CDR1 SGHRS and CDR2 YFSETQ. The length of the CDR3 is 15 residues. Trimming at V came to 0 bases and at J to 5 bases, leaving 6 bases not matched to a gene. DNA for the CDR3: TGCGCCAGCAGCTTGGGCAGGGGGCGGATGGAGACCCAGTACTTC. Its protein product is CASSLGRGRMETQYF.

The chain is built from TRBV3-1 (or the pseudogene TRBV3-2) and TRBJ2-5; 7 bases line up with TRBD1. In germline, CDR1 is LGHDT, CDR2 YNNKEL (reference sequence). CDR3 size: 16 residues. V gave up 6 bases and J gave up 5 bases; unmatched junction bases: 15. This chain's CDR3 is CASRGRRGRGIETQYF. CDR3 sequence (DNA): TGTGCCAGCAGGGGCCGCCGGGGCAGGGGGATCGAGACCCAGTACTTC.

This clone was counted between two and nine times. The genes are TRBV9 and TRBJ2-5, with 7 bases lining up with TRBD1. The CDR3 consists of 14 residues. The V gene's germline CDR1 is SGDLS and CDR2 YYNGEE. The V segment lost 2 bases and the J segment 1 base; nucleotides outside the gene matches: 2. CDR3 protein: CASSVGTVQETQYF. CDR3 bases: TGTGCCAGCAGCGTCGGGACAGTCCAAGAGACCCAGTACTTC.

The rearrangement joins TRBV5-4 to TRBJ2-7; 10 nucleotides line up with TRBD2. The CDR3 extends over 15 amino acids. Germline lookup yields CDR1 SGHNT and CDR2 YYREEE (reference sequence). The V segment lost 0 bases and the J segment 5 bases; nucleotides outside the gene matches: 5. Written as DNA, the CDR3 is TGTGCCAGCAGCTTGGCCGGGCTAGCGGGAGACGAGCAGTACTTC. It specifies CASSLAGLAGDEQYF.

The chain combines TRBV27 with TRBJ2-3; 11 bases are shared with TRBD2. This CDR3 region has 15 residues. The V gene's germline CDR1 is MNHEY and CDR2 SMNVEV (reference sequence). V lost 5 bases, J lost 1 base, and 2 bases stayed unmatched. The CDR3 coding sequence is TGTGCCAGCAGTGTACTAGCGGGGGGCACAGATACGCAGTATTTT. Translating gives CASSVLAGGTDTQYF.

V and J are TRBV27 and TRBJ1-2; 12 bases are a match to TRBD1. The CDR3 consists of 14 residues. Germline CDR1 and CDR2: MNHEY and SMNVEV (reference sequence). J gave up 8 bases and V 6 bases, and 7 bases lay outside the gene matches. The CDR3 coding sequence is TGTGCCAGCAGAGGGGGACAGGGGGCGCGAGGCTACACCTTC. Translation gives CASRGGQGARGYTF.

As concerns this clone: One end of the junction is discordant with germline, which a read error may explain. This rearrangement joins TRBV14 to TRBJ1-6; 11 nucleotides match TRBD1. The CDR3 contains 15 residues. CDR1 is SGHDN and CDR2 is FVKESK in the germline V gene. The CDR3 bases are TGTGCCAGCAGCCGAGGGACAGGGGGTTTTTCAGCCCTCCACTTT. Its protein product is CASSRGTGGFSALHF.